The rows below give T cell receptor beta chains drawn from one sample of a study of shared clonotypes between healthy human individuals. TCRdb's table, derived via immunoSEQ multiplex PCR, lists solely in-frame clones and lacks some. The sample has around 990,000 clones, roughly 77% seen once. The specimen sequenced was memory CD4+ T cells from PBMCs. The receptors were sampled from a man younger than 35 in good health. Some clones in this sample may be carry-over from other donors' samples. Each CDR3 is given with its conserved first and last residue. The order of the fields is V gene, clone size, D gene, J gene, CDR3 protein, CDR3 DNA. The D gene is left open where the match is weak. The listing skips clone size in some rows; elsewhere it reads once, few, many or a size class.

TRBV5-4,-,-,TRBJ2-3,CASSLDGDTQYF,TGTGCCAGCAGCTTAGATGGAGATACGCAGTATTTT
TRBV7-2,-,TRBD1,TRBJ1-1,CASRQDRVGNTEAFF,TGTGCCAGCAGACAGGACAGGGTAGGGAACACTGAAGCTTTCTTT
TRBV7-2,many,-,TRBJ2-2,CASSSDGLLVRTGELFF,TGTGCCAGCAGCTCCGATGGTCTGTTAGTTCGGACCGGGGAGCTGTTTTTT
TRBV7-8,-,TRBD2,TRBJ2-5,CASSLRSGAGEETQYF,TGTGCCAGCAGCTTAAGGTCTGGTGCGGGGGAAGAGACCCAGTACTTC
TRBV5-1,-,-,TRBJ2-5,CASSPGPMEETQYF,TGCGCCAGCAGCCCCGGACCCATGGAGGAGACCCAGTACTTC
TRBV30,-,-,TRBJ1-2,CAWSGGYGYTF,TGTGCCTGGAGTGGTGGGTATGGCTACACCTTC
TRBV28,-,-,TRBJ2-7,CASSSRYSYEQYF,TGTGCCAGCAGTTCCCGTTACTCCTACGAGCAGTACTTC
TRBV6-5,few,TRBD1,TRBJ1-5,CASSSDREGDNQPQHF,TGTGCCAGCAGTTCCGACAGGGAAGGGGACAATCAGCCCCAGCATTTT
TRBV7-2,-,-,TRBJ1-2,CASSGVDYGYTF,TGTGCCAGCAGTGGGGTGGACTATGGCTACACCTTC
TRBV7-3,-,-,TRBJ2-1,CASSFSGSYNEQFF,TGTGCCAGCAGCTTTTCCGGGAGCTACAATGAGCAGTTCTTC
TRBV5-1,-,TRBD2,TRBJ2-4,CASSLLAGNVGNIQYF,TGCGCCAGCAGCTTACTAGCGGGGAATGTCGGGAACATTCAGTACTTC
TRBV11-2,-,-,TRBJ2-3,CASSLGAWMTDTQYF,TGTGCCAGCAGCTTAGGTGCGTGGATGACAGATACGCAGTATTTT
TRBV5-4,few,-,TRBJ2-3,CASSPGGDTQYF,TGTGCCAGCAGCCCAGGAGGAGATACGCAGTATTTT
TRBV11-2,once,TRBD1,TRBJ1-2,CASSRDRQGNYGYTF,TGTGCCAGCAGCCGAGACCGACAGGGGAACTATGGCTACACCTTC
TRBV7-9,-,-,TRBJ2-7,CASSLGSGSTYEQYF,TGTGCCAGCAGCTTAGGGTCAGGGAGTACCTACGAGCAGTACTTC
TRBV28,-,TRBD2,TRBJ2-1,CASLVTSGRLNEQFF,TGTGCCAGTCTCGTGACTAGCGGGAGGTTAAATGAGCAGTTCTTC
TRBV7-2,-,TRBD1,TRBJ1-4,CASSIAQGAGEKLFF,TGTGCCAGCAGCATTGCCCAGGGGGCGGGTGAAAAACTGTTTTTT
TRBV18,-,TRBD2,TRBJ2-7,CASSRLAGGTYEQYF,TGTGCCAGCTCACGGTTAGCGGGAGGGACCTACGAGCAGTACTTC
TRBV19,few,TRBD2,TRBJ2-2,CASRDPGLAGVSGELFF,TGTGCCAGTAGGGATCCCGGACTAGCGGGAGTGTCCGGGGAGCTGTTTTTT
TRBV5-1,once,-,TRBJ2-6,CASSLAEDSGANVLTF,TGCGCCAGCAGCTTGGCTGAGGACTCTGGGGCCAACGTCCTGACTTTC
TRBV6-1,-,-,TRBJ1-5,CASSEYHQDLSNQPQHF,TGTGCCAGCAGTGAATATCACCAGGACCTAAGCAATCAGCCCCAGCATTTT
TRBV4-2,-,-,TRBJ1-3,CASSQDVSGNTIYF,TGTGCCAGCAGCCAAGATGTTTCCGGAAACACCATATATTTT
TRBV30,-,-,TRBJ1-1,CAWSLTAGEAFF,TGTGCCTGGAGTCTCACGGCAGGCGAAGCTTTCTTT
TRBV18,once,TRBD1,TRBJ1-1,CASSPVRQGITEAFF,TGTGCCAGCTCACCAGTACGACAGGGGATCACTGAAGCTTTCTTT